Listed below are T cell receptor beta chains from one sample, sequenced in a study of blood T cell repertoires in COVID-19. This table comes from immunoSEQ multiplex PCR, and its TCRdb copy is limited to in-frame clones, with some not included. This sample has 240,000 or so clones; more than 75% occur once, and the top ten carry roughly an eighth. Sequencing was carried out using peripheral blood. Receptors originate from a man older than 75 with acute or convalescent COVID-19. The CDR3 runs from the conserved cysteine through the conserved F or W. Not every row has a clone size; where given, it reads once, few, many or a size class.

- | 13 | TRBV6-1 | CASSERDSQGYTF
- | 14 | TRBV28 | CASSLGISSYEQYF
- | 15 | TRBV5-1 | CASTVGTPLSYEQYF
- | 16 | TRBV19 | CASSSPPGTGNEKLFF
- | 15 | TRBV19 | CASSIVQTSSDEQFF
- | 15 | TRBV6-5 | CASSIRTNGNQPQHF
- | 14 | TRBV28 | CAGGQGASANEQFF
- | 15 | TRBV2 | CASSGNPQGRETQYF
- | 15 | TRBV5-1 | CASSLDIAGGYEQYF
- | 17 | TRBV7-8 | CASSLANTPGGNQPQHF
- | 14 | TRBV19 | CASSSGTTGNTIYF
- | 16 | TRBV6-5 | CASSYSPPGMNTEAFF
- | 14 | TRBV11-3 | CASSRDRGTGELFF
- | 16 | TRBV27 | CAIRLGGTGLNQPQHF
- | 13 | TRBV12-3/TRBV12-4 | CASSKAGNYEQYF
- | 17 | TRBV19 | CASSPHPGEAKNTEAFF
- | 15 | TRBV5-1 | CASSPFPGNTDTQYF
- | 11 | TRBV5-6 | CASSLAGGYTF
- | 20 | TRBV18 | CASSPGPALLPTGVNYGYTF
- | 13 | TRBV7-2 | CASSLDGSWTQYF
once | 15 | TRBV27 | CASSSPGQGADEQYF
- | 12 | TRBV29-1 | CSVEGGSDGYTF
- | 16 | TRBV27 | CASSDPGGKLYNEQFF
- | 14 | TRBV6-5 | CASRTTSAAETQYF